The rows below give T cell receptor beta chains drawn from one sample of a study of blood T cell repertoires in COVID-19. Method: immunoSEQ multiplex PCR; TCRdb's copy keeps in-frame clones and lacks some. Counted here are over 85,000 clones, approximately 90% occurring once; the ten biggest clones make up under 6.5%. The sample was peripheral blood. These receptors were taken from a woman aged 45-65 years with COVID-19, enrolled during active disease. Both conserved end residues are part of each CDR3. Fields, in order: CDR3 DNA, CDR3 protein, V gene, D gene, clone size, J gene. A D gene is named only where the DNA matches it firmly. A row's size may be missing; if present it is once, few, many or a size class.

DNA: TGTGCCAGCAGCTCTCGACTAGCGGGCACAGATACGCAGTATTTT; CDR3: CASSSRLAGTDTQYF; V: TRBV7-2; D: TRBD2; size: .; J: TRBJ2-3
DNA: TGTGCCAGTAGTCCCGGGACTAGCGGGGGGCCGGTAGATACGCAGTATTTT; CDR3: CASSPGTSGGPVDTQYF; V: TRBV19; D: TRBD2; size: once; J: TRBJ2-3
DNA: TGTGCCTGGACGGTGCAGGGGGCGCGGGAGCAGTACTTC; CDR3: CAWTVQGAREQYF; V: TRBV30; D: TRBD1; size: .; J: TRBJ2-7
DNA: TGTGCCAGCAGTACTATAGACGAGCAGTACTTC; CDR3: CASSTIDEQYF; V: TRBV2; D: .; size: once; J: TRBJ2-7
DNA: TGTGCCAGCAGCCCACAGGGTTGGGGCTACACCTTC; CDR3: CASSPQGWGYTF; V: TRBV6-5; D: .; size: .; J: TRBJ1-2
DNA: TGCGCCAGCAGTGACAGGGACAGGGTAACATTCTATGGCTACACCTTC; CDR3: CASSDRDRVTFYGYTF; V: TRBV10-1; D: TRBD1; size: .; J: TRBJ1-2
DNA: TGCGCCAGCAGCTTAGAGCAGGGTCCCCTCCACTTT; CDR3: CASSLEQGPLHF; V: TRBV5-1; D: .; size: .; J: TRBJ1-6
DNA: TGTGCCTGGAGAATGTGGGGCCAGAACACTGAAGCTTTCTTT; CDR3: CAWRMWGQNTEAFF; V: TRBV30; D: .; size: .; J: TRBJ1-1
DNA: TGCGCCAGCAGCTTGGCCCCCGGACAGGGGACTTACGAGCAGTACTTC; CDR3: CASSLAPGQGTYEQYF; V: TRBV5-1; D: TRBD1; size: .; J: TRBJ2-7
DNA: TGCGCCAGCAGCCAACCCCGGGCCTACAATGAGCAGTTCTTC; CDR3: CASSQPRAYNEQFF; V: TRBV4-1; D: .; size: .; J: TRBJ2-1
DNA: TGTGCCAGCAGCTCGCCGACAGGGAACACCGGGGAGCTGTTTTTT; CDR3: CASSSPTGNTGELFF; V: TRBV7-3; D: .; size: .; J: TRBJ2-2
DNA: TGTGCCAGCAGTGTGACAGGGGCCCTCCTTCTGGACACTAACTATGGCTACACCTTC; CDR3: CASSVTGALLLDTNYGYTF; V: TRBV6-1; D: TRBD1; size: .; J: TRBJ1-2
DNA: TGTGCCAGCAGTCGGGACAGTGCCTATGGCTACACCTTC; CDR3: CASSRDSAYGYTF; V: TRBV6-6; D: TRBD1; size: .; J: TRBJ1-2
DNA: TGTGCCAGCAGCCGACGTCCCGGAGGCGATGAGCAGTTCTTC; CDR3: CASSRRPGGDEQFF; V: TRBV9; D: .; size: .; J: TRBJ2-1
DNA: TGTGCCAGCAGCGTAGCTACGTACAGGGGGCACACCGGGGAGCTGTTTTTT; CDR3: CASSVATYRGHTGELFF; V: TRBV9; D: TRBD1; size: .; J: TRBJ2-2
DNA: TGTGCCAGCAGCTTATGGGGCGGCTCCTCCTACGAGCAGTACTTC; CDR3: CASSLWGGSSYEQYF; V: TRBV7-3; D: .; size: .; J: TRBJ2-7
DNA: TGTGCCAGCGGGTCCGGGACAGGGAACCCCCTAGGGGAGACCCAGTACTTC; CDR3: CASGSGTGNPLGETQYF; V: TRBV2; D: TRBD1; size: .; J: TRBJ2-5
DNA: TGTGCCTGGAGTAGTGGGCCCGCTCATCAGCCCCAGCATTTT; CDR3: CAWSSGPAHQPQHF; V: TRBV30; D: .; size: once; J: TRBJ1-5
DNA: TGTGCCAGCAGTTTCGGAGGTAGCACAGATACGCAGTATTTT; CDR3: CASSFGGSTDTQYF; V: TRBV27; D: .; size: .; J: TRBJ2-3
DNA: TGTGCCACCAGTGAACCAGGACAGGCACAGCCCCAGCATTTT; CDR3: CATSEPGQAQPQHF; V: TRBV24-1; D: TRBD1; size: .; J: TRBJ1-5
DNA: TGTGCCAGCAGCTTGGCGGGGGGGGAGACCCAGTACTTC; CDR3: CASSLAGGETQYF; V: TRBV5-6; D: TRBD2; size: .; J: TRBJ2-5
DNA: TGTGCCAGCAGCCAAGGCGGGGGGGCTTACTACGAGCAGTACTTC; CDR3: CASSQGGGAYYEQYF; V: TRBV3-1/TRBV3-2; D: TRBD2; size: .; J: TRBJ2-7
DNA: TGTGCCAGTAGGCCGGGACAGGGGACAGATACGCAGTATTTT; CDR3: CASRPGQGTDTQYF; V: TRBV19; D: TRBD1; size: .; J: TRBJ2-3
DNA: TGTGCCAGCAGCTTAGAGTCAGGGAACTATGGCTACACCTTC; CDR3: CASSLESGNYGYTF; V: TRBV7-2; D: .; size: .; J: TRBJ1-2
DNA: TGTGCCAGCAGTGCGGCAGCGAGCACAGATACGCAGTATTTT; CDR3: CASSAAASTDTQYF; V: TRBV25-1; D: .; size: .; J: TRBJ2-3
DNA: TGTGCAGACAGGGTCACCGGGGAGCTGTTTTTT; CDR3: CADRVTGELFF; V: TRBV21-1; D: .; size: .; J: TRBJ2-2
DNA: TGTGCCAGCAGCCCCGGGACACCTTATGGCTACACCTTC; CDR3: CASSPGTPYGYTF; V: TRBV9; D: .; size: .; J: TRBJ1-2